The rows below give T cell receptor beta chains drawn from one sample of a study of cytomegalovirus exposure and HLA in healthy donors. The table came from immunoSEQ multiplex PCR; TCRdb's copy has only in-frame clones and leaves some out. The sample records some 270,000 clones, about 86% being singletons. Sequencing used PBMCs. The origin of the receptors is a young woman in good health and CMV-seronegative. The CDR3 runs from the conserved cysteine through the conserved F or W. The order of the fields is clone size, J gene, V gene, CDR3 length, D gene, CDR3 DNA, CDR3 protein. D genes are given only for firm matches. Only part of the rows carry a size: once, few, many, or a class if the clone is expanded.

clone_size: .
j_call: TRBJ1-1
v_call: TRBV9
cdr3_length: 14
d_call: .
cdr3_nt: TGTGCCAGCAGCATCGGACAGCCGAACACTGAAGCTTTCTTT
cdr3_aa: CASSIGQPNTEAFF

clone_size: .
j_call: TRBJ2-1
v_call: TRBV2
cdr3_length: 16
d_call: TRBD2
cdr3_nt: TGTGCCAGCAGTGAAGTTCAAGCGGGGGTGTACAATGAGCAGTTCTTC
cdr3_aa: CASSEVQAGVYNEQFF

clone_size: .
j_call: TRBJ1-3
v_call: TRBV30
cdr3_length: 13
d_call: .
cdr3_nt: TGTGCCTGGAGTTCCGGAGGGGGAAACACCATATATTTT
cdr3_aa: CAWSSGGGNTIYF

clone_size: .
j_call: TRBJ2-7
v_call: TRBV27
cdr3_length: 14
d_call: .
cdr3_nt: TGTGCCAGCAGTTTAAGGTGGGAGACCTACGAGCAGTACTTC
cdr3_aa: CASSLRWETYEQYF

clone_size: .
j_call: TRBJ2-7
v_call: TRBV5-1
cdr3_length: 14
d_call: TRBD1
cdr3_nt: TGCGCCAGCAGCTTAGGACAGGGGGTCTACGAGCAGTACTTC
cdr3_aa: CASSLGQGVYEQYF

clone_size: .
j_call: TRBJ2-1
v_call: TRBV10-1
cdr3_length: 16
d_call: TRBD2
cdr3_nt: TGCGCCAGCAGTGAGTCGAGGGCTAGCGGGAGGCATGAGCAGTTCTTC
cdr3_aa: CASSESRASGRHEQFF

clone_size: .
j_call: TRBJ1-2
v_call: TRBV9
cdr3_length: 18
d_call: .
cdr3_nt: TGTGCCAGCAGCCCTAGAGGGCGTCATTCGGGGAATGACTATGGCTACACCTTC
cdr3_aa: CASSPRGRHSGNDYGYTF

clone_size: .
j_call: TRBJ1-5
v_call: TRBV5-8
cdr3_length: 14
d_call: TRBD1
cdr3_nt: TGTGCCAGCCTGGACAGGGTCCGGATTCAGCCCCAGCATTTT
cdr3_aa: CASLDRVRIQPQHF

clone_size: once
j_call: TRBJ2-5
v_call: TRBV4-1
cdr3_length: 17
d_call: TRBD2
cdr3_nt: TGCGCCAGCAGCCAAGGGAACGGGAGGGATGGGGGAGAGACCCAGTACTTC
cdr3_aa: CASSQGNGRDGGETQYF

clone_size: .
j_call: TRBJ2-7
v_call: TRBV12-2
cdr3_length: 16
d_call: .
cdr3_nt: TGTGCAAGTCGCCCGGCGGGAGGTCACGCTTCCTACGAGCAGTACTTC
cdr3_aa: CASRPAGGHASYEQYF

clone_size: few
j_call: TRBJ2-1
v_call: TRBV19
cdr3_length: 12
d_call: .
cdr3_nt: TGTGCCAGTAGTATCGGCGGTAATGAGCAGTTCTTC
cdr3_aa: CASSIGGNEQFF

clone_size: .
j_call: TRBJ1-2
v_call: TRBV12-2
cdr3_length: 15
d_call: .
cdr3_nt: TGTGCAAGTCGCGCCCGACGGTACGGGGGGGATGGCTACACCTTC
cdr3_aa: CASRARRYGGDGYTF

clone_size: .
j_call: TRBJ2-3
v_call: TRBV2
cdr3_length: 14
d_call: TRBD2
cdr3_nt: TGTGCCAGCTCGGGACTAGCGAACACAGATACGCAGTATTTT
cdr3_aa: CASSGLANTDTQYF